This T cell receptor beta chain is from a study of patients and donors after allogeneic stem cell transplantation. Germline assignment: CDR1 LGHNT and CDR2 FRNRAP. The length of the CDR3 is 13 residues. As concerns this clonotype: The junction departs from germline at one end; a sequencing error may be responsible.

TCRdb fed the RT-PCR reads into MiXCR, producing one record per CDR3 protein. The data show around 25,000 distinct CDR3 sequences, approximately 43% seen once. This chain uses TRBV12-5 with TRBJ2-1; possibly TRBD1 for D (6 bases). This sequence was found in a human donor who was either an allogeneic HSCT recipient or a stem cell or donor lymphocyte infusion donor (not recorded which). It is not recorded whose cells these are; they may come from a transplant donor. Source material: blood, either unsorted or a sorted T cell fraction (not recorded which). The DNA of the CDR3 is TGTGCTAGTGGATTGGACAGTCAGGATGAGCAGTTCTTC. Protein: CASGLDSQDEQFF.